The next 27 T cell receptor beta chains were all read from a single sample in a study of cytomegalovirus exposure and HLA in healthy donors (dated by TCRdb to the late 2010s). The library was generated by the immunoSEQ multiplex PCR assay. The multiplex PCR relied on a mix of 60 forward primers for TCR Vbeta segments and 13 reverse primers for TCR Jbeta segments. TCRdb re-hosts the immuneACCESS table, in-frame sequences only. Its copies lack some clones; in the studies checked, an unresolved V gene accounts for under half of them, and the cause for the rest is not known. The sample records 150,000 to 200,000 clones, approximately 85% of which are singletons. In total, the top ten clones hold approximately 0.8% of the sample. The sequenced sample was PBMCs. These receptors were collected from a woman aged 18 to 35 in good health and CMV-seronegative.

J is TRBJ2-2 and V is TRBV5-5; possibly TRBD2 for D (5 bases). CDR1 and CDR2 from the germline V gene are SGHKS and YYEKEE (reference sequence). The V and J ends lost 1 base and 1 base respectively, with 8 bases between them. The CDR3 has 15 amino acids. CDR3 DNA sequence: TGTGCCAGCAGCTTGCCTGCGGGGAACACCGGGGAGCTGTTTTTT. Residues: CASSLPAGNTGELFF.

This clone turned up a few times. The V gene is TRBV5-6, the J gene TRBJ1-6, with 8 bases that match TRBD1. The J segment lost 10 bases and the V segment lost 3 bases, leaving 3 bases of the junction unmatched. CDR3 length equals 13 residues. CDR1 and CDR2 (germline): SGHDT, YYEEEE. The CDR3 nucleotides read TGTGCCAGCAGCTGGACAGGGACGTCACCCCTCCACTTT. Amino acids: CASSWTGTSPLHF.

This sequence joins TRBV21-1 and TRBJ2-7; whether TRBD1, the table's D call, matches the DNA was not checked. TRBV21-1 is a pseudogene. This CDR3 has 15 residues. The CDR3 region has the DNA TGTGCCAGCAGCAAACGAAAGGGGGAGCCCTACGAGCAGTACTTC. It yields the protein CASSKRKGEPYEQYF.

Here the CDR3 reads CASSYTRTYEQYF. CDR3 nucleotide sequence: TGTGCCAGCAGTTATACTAGAACCTACGAGCAGTACTTC. The J gene is TRBJ2-7, the V gene TRBV27; weak D call: TRBD2 (5 bases). The CDR3 length is 13 residues. Per germline, CDR1 MNHEY and CDR2 SMNVEV (reference sequence). V was shortened by 4 bases and J by 2 bases, with 9 bases between the two germline ends.

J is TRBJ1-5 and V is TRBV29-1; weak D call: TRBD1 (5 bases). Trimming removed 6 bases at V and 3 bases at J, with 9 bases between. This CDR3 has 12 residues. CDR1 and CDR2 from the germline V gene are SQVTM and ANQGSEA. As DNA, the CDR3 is TGCAGCGTGGGGGGTACCAATCAGCCCCAGCATTTT. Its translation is CSVGGTNQPQHF.

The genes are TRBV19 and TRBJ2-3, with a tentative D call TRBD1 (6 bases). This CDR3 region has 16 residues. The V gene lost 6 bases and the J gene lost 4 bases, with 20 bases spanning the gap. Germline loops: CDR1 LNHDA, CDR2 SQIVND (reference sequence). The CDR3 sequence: CASSAQGWVSADTQYF. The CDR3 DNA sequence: TGTGCCAGTAGCGCCCAGGGGTGGGTTAGCGCAGATACGCAGTATTTT.

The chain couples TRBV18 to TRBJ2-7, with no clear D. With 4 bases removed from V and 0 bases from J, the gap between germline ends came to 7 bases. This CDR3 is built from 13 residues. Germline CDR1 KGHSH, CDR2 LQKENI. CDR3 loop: CASSRASSYEQYF. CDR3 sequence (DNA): TGTGCCAGCTCACGTGCCAGCTCCTACGAGCAGTACTTC.

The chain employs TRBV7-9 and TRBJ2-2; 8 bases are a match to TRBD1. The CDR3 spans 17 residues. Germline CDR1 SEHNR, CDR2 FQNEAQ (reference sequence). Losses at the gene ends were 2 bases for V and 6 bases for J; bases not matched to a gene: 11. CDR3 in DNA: TGTGCCAGCAGCTTATCAACTCGGCAGGGGGCATCCGGGGAGCTGTTTTTT. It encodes CASSLSTRQGASGELFF.

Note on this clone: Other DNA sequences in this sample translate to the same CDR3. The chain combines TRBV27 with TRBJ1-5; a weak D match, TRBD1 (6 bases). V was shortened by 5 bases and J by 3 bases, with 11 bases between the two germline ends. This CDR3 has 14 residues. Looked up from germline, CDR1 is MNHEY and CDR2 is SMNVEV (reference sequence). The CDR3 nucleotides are TGTGCCAGCAGTCCACAGGGATACAATCAGCCCCAGCATTTT. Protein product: CASSPQGYNQPQHF.

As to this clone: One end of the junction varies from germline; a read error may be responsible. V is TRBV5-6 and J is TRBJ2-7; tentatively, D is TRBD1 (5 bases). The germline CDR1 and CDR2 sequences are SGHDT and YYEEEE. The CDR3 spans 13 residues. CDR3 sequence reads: CASSHSGSYEQCF. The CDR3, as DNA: TGTGCCAGCAGCCATTCAGGGTCCTACGAGCAGTGCTTC.

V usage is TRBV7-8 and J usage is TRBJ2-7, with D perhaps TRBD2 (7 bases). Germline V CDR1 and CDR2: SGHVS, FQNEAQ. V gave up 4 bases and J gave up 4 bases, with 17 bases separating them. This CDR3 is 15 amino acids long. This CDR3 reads CASSSSPRGGYEQYF. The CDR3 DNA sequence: TGTGCCAGCAGCTCATCTCCAAGGGGGGGGTACGAGCAGTACTTC.

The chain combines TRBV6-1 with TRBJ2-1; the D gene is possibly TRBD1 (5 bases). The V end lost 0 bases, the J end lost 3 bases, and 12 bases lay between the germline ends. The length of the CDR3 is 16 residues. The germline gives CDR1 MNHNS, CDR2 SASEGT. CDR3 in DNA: TGTGCCAGCAGTGAAGCGGTAATCAGGGACTACAATGAGCAGTTCTTC. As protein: CASSEAVIRDYNEQFF.

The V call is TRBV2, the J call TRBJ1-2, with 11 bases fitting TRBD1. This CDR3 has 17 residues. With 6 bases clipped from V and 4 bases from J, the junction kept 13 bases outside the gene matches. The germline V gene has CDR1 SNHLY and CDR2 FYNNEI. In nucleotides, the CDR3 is TGTGCCAGCAGAACGGGACAGGGGGTGAAAAGTGGCTATGGCTACACCTTC. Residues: CASRTGQGVKSGYGYTF. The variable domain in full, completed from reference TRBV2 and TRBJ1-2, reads EPEVTQTPSHQVTQMGQEVILRCVPISNHLYFYWYRQILGQKVEFLVSFYNNEISEKSEIFDDQFSVERPDGSNFTLKIRSTKLEDSAMYFCASRTGQGVKSGYGYTFGSGTRLTVV.

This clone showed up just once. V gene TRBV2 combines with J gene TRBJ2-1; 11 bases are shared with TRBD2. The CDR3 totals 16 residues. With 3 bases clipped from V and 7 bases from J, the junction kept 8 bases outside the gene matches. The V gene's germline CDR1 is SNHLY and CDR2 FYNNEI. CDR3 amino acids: CASSDGLAGGWNEQFF. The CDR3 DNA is TGTGCCAGCAGTGATGGGCTAGCGGGAGGCTGGAATGAGCAGTTCTTC.

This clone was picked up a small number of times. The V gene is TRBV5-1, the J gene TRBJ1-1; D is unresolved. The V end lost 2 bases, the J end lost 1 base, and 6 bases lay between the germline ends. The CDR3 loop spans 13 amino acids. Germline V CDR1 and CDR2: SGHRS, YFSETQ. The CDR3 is CASSFSPNTEAFF. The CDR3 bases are TGCGCCAGCAGCTTTAGCCCGAACACTGAAGCTTTCTTT. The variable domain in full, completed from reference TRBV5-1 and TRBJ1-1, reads KAGVTQTPRYLIKTRGQQVTLSCSPISGHRSVSWYQQTPGQGLQFLFEYFSETQRNKGNFPGRFSGRQFSNSRSEMNVSTLELGDSALYLCASSFSPNTEAFFGQGTRLTVV.

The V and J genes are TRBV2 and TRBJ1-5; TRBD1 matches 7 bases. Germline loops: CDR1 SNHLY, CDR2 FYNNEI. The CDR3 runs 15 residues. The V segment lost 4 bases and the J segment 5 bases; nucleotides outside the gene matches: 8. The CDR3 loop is CASSGTGAVDQPQHF. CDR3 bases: TGTGCCAGCAGTGGCACAGGGGCGGTGGATCAGCCCCAGCATTTT.

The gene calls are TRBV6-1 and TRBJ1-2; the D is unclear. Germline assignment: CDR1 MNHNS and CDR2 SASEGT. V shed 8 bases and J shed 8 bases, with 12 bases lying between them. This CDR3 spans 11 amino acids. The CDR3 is CASSNPRGYTF. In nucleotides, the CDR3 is TGTGCCAGCTCCAATCCGAGGGGCTACACCTTC.

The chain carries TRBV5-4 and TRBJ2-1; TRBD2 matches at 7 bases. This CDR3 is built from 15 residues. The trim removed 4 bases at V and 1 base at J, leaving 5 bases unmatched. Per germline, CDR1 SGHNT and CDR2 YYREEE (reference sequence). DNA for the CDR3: TGTGCCAGCAGCCTTGGACTAGAATCCTACAATGAGCAGTTCTTC. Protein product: CASSLGLESYNEQFF.

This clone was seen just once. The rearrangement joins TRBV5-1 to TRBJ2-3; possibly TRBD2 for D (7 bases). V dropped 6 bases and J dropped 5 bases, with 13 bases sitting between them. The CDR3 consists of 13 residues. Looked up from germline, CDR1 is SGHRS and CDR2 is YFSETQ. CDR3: CASTGGQGDTQYF. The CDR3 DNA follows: TGCGCCAGCACCGGGGGGCAGGGAGATACGCAGTATTTT.

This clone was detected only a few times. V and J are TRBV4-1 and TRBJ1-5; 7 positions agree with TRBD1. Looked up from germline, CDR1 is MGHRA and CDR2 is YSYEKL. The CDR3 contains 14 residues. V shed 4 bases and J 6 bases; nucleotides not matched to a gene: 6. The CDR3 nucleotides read TGCGCCAGCAGCCCAGAACAGGGGTTTCAGCCCCAGCATTTT. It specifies CASSPEQGFQPQHF.

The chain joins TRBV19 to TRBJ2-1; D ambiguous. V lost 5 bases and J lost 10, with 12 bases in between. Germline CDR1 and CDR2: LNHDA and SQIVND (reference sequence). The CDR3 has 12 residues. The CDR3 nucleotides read TGTGCCAGTAGTGGTCTATCACGGGAGCAGTTCTTC. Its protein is CASSGLSREQFF.

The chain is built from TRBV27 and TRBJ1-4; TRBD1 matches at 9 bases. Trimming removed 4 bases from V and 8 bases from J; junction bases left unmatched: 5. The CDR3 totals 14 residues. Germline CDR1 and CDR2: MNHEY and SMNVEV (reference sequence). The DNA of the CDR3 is TGTGCCAGCAGTTGGGGGACAGGGCACGAAAAACTGTTTTTT. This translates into CASSWGTGHEKLFF.

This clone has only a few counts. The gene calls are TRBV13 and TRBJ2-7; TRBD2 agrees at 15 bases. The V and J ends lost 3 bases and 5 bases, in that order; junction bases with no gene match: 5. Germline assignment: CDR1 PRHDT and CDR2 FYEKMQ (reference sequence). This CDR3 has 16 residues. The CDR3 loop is CASSLGLAGGKNEQYF. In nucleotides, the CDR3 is TGTGCCAGCAGCTTGGGACTAGCGGGGGGTAAGAACGAGCAGTACTTC.

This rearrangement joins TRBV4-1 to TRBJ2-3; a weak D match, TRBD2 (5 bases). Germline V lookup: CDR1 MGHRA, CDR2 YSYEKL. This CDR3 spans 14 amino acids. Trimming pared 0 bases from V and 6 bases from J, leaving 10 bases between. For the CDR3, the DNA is TGCGCCAGCAGCCAAGAAGAGGGAACGGATACGCAGTATTTT. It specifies CASSQEEGTDTQYF.

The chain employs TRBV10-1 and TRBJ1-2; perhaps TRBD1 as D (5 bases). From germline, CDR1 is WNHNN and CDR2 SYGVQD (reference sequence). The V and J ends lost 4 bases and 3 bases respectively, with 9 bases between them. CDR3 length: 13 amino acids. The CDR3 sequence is CASSVRGDYGYTF. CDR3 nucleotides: TGCGCCAGCAGTGTACGGGGGGACTATGGCTACACCTTC.

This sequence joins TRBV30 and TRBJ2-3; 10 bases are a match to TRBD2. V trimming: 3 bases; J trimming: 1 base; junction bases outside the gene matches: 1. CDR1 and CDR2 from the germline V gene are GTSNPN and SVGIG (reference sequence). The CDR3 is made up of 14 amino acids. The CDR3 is CAWRTSGGTDTQYF. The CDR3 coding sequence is TGTGCCTGGAGAACTAGCGGGGGCACAGATACGCAGTATTTT.

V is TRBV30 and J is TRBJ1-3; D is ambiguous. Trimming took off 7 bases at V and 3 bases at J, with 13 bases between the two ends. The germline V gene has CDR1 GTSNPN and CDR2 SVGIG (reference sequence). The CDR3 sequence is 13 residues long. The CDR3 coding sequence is TGTGCCTTCCTGGAGCCAAATGGAAACACCATATATTTT. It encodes CAFLEPNGNTIYF.